Below, 12 T cell receptor beta chains from the same sample are listed, as sequenced in a study. TCRdb processed the RT-PCR reads anew with MiXCR; each CDR3 protein has one entry. This table has 550,000 to 750,000 distinct CDR3 sequences, approximately 15% appearing once. Input material: memory CD4+ T cells from blood. These receptors were obtained from a female donor in good health, serving as a healthy control.

Only a few counts were recorded for this clonotype. J is TRBJ2-7 and V is TRBV11-2; TRBD2 matches at 9 bases. CDR3 length equals 14 residues. V was pared by 7 bases and J by 3 bases, with 7 bases of the junction left unmatched. Per the germline V gene, CDR1 is SGHAT and CDR2 is FQNNGV. CDR3 bases: TGTGCCAGCATCGATAGCGGGAGTGTCTACGAGCAGTACTTC. Protein product: CASIDSGSVYEQYF. Using reference TRBV11-2 and TRBJ2-7 for the parts outside the CDR3, the full variable domain is EAGVAQSPRYKIIEKRQSVAFWCNPISGHATLYWYQQILGQGPKLLIQFQNNGVVDDSQLPKDRFSAERLKGVDSTLKIQPAKLEDSAVYLCASIDSGSVYEQYFGPGTRLTVT.

This clonotype was detected ten times or more. The chain has TRBV4-3 and TRBJ2-1, with 8 positions matching TRBD2. CDR3 size: 13 residues. The ends lost 1 base at V and 10 bases at J; junction bases unmatched: 3. Germline V CDR1 and CDR2: LGHNA, YSLEER. The CDR3 coding sequence is TGCGCCAGCAGCCAAGCGGGGGGGACAGAGCAGTTCTTC. This encodes CASSQAGGTEQFF.

This clonotype was observed many times. The chain couples TRBV9 to TRBJ1-1; 7 bases map to TRBD1. Germline V gene sequence: CDR1 SGDLS, CDR2 YYNGEE. The CDR3 is made up of 14 amino acids. Germline trimming cut 2 bases from V and 1 base from J; bases unmatched to any gene: 2. CDR3 loop: CASSVTGANTEAFF. In nucleotides, the CDR3 is TGTGCCAGCAGCGTCACAGGGGCGAACACTGAAGCTTTCTTT.

The chain uses TRBV15 and TRBJ2-3, with D perhaps matching TRBD2 (7 bases). Germline lookup yields CDR1 LNHNV and CDR2 YYDKDF (reference sequence). The V end was cut by 0 bases, the J end by 6 bases, with 13 bases between. The length of the CDR3 is 15 residues. CDR3 sequence (DNA): TGTGCCACCAGCAGAGATCGAAGGGGGGGGGATACGCAGTATTTT. The encoded protein is CATSRDRRGGDTQYF.

The rearrangement joins TRBV7-9 to TRBJ2-3, with a tentative D call TRBD1 (6 bases). Trimming left V 4 bases short and J 6 bases short, with 17 bases between. Looked up from germline, CDR1 is SEHNR and CDR2 is FQNEAQ (reference sequence). This CDR3 spans 15 amino acids. The CDR3 nucleotides are TGTGCCAGCAGCTCTACTATGACAGGTGGGGATACGCAGTATTTT. It specifies CASSSTMTGGDTQYF. Supplemented by reference TRBV7-9 and TRBJ2-3, the full variable domain reads DTGVSQNPRHKITKRGQNVTFRCDPISEHNRLYWYRQTLGQGPEFLTYFQNEAQLEKSRLLSDRFSAERPKGSFSTLEIQRTEQGDSAMYLCASSSTMTGGDTQYFGPGTRLTVL.

The V gene is TRBV6-2 or TRBV6-3, the J gene TRBJ2-6; no firm D call. V lost 8 bases to trimming and J lost 0 bases, with 14 bases between them. Germline lookup yields CDR1 MNHEY and CDR2 SVGEGT. The CDR3 loop spans 16 amino acids. DNA of the CDR3: TGTGCCAGCCAGACACATGGCGGCTCTGGGGCCAACGTCCTGACTTTC. Residues: CASQTHGGSGANVLTF.

Ten or more counts support this clonotype. V gene TRBV20-1 combines with J gene TRBJ1-5, with D tentatively TRBD1 (5 bases). Trimming stripped 6 bases from V and 4 bases from J, with 19 bases between. This CDR3 spans 15 amino acids. Germline V gives CDR1 DFQATT, CDR2 SNEGSKA (reference sequence). CDR3 region: CSAPRAGQPNQPQHF. CDR3 nucleotide sequence: TGCAGTGCGCCTCGCGCGGGGCAGCCTAATCAGCCCCAGCATTTT.

This clonotype was seen a few times. This sequence joins TRBV4-3 and TRBJ1-5; perhaps TRBD1 as D (5 bases). Germline lookup yields CDR1 LGHNA and CDR2 YSLEER. The CDR3 sequence is 15 residues long. Trimming cost V 2 bases and J 3 bases, with 11 bases left between them. The CDR3, as DNA: TGCGCCAGCAGCCAACTTTACAGGACCAATCAGCCCCAGCATTTT. Residues: CASSQLYRTNQPQHF.

This clonotype was detected once. The DNA for the CDR3 is TGTGCCAGCAGTTCACACCGGGACGGCTACACCTTC. This encodes CASSSHRDGYTF. The V and J genes are TRBV28 and TRBJ1-2, with D perhaps matching TRBD1 (5 bases). CDR3 length: 12 residues. The germline CDR1 and CDR2 sequences are MDHEN and SYDVKM. Trimming shortened V by 4 bases and J by 8 bases, and 11 bases separated the two germline ends.

This clonotype was detected ten times or more. The chain combines TRBV6-5 with TRBJ1-2; weak D call: TRBD1 (5 bases). The V and J ends lost 0 bases and 3 bases respectively, with 14 bases between them. This CDR3 comprises 16 residues. Germline assignment: CDR1 MNHEY and CDR2 SVGAGI. CDR3 DNA: TGTGCCAGCAGTTACTCGGTGGGAGGGGTACACTATGGCTACACCTTC. Protein product: CASSYSVGGVHYGYTF.

This clonotype was detected ten times or more. The chain carries TRBV12-3 or TRBV12-4 and TRBJ2-1; possible D gene TRBD1, 6 bases. Trimming removed 3 bases from V and 1 base from J, with 13 bases in between. CDR3 length: 16 amino acids. The CDR3 loop reads CASSLRQGISYNEQFF. CDR3 sequence (DNA): TGTGCCAGCAGTTTGCGGCAGGGGATTTCCTACAATGAGCAGTTCTTC.

The gene calls are TRBV20-1 and TRBJ1-5; D is perhaps TRBD1 (6 bases). CDR1 is DFQATT, CDR2 SNEGSKA, per germline (reference sequence). This CDR3 has 14 residues. Trimming left V 1 base short and J 5 bases short, with 12 bases between. For the CDR3, the DNA is TGCAGTGCTAGAGGGCCGGCAGGGGATCAGCCCCAGCATTTT. Its protein product is CSARGPAGDQPQHF.